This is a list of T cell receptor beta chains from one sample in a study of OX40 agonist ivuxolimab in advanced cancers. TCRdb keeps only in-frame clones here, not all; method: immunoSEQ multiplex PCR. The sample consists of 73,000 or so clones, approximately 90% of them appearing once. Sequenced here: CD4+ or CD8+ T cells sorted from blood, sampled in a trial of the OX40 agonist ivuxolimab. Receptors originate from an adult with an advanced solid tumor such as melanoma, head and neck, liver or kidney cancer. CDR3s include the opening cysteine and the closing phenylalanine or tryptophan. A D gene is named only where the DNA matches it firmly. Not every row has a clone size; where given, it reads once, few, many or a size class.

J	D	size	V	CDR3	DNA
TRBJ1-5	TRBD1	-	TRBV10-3	CAISESTGDMSNQPQHF	TGTGCCATCAGTGAGTCGACAGGGGATATGAGCAATCAGCCCCAGCATTTT
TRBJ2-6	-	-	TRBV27	CASSQPGLSGANVLTF	TGTGCCAGCAGCCAACCGGGCCTCTCTGGGGCCAACGTCCTGACTTTC
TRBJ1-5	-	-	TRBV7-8	CASRSTGDQAGNQPQHF	TGTGCCAGCAGGTCAACCGGGGACCAGGCAGGCAATCAGCCCCAGCATTTT
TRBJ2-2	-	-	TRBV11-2	CASSGRPGTGELFF	TGTGCCAGCTCCGGGCGCCCTGGGACCGGGGAGCTGTTTTTT
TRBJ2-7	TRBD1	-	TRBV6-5	CASSYSWDRAPYEQYF	TGTGCCAGCAGTTACAGTTGGGACAGGGCTCCCTACGAGCAGTACTTC
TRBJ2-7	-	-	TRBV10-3	CAISNKGFEQYF	TGTGCCATCAGCAACAAAGGGTTTGAGCAGTACTTC
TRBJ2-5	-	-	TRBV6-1	CASSGGSAGQETQYF	TGTGCCAGCAGTGGAGGGTCGGCGGGCCAAGAGACCCAGTACTTC
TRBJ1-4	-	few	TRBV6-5	CASSYNRPTNEKLFF	TGTGCCAGCAGTTACAACAGGCCAACTAATGAAAAACTGTTTTTT
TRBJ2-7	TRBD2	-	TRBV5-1	CASSRSPSGKSSYEQYF	TGCGCCAGCAGCCGATCCCCTAGCGGGAAAAGCTCCTACGAGCAGTACTTC
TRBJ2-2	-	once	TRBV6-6	CASTADRPNTGELFF	TGTGCCAGCACCGCTGACAGACCGAACACCGGGGAGCTGTTTTTT
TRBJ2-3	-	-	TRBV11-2	CASSAGGSGGTDTQYF	TGTGCCAGCAGCGCAGGGGGGAGCGGGGGCACAGATACGCAGTATTTT
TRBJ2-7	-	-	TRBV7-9	CASSFRESSYEQYF	TGTGCCAGCAGCTTCAGGGAAAGCTCCTACGAGCAGTACTTC
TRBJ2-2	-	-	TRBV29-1	CSVDRGGTGELFF	TGCAGCGTTGACAGGGGAGGGACCGGGGAGCTGTTTTTT
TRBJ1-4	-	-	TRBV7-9	CASSLTSAGLGEKLFF	TGTGCCAGCAGCTTAACATCTGCGGGACTTGGCGAAAAACTGTTTTTT